Given below is one TCR beta chain in context. There is no known antigen for this receptor. Nothing much larger sits one base from this clone, and base qualities are not available. TCRbeta CDR3 regions were amplified from genomic DNA by means of the immunoSEQ Assay, a bias-controlled multiplex PCR. The paper's data handling went like this. Within the assay, amplification of reference gene primers was used to estimate how many nucleated cells each sample contained. Sequence reads were collapsed and filtered to measure the absolute abundance of every unique TCRbeta CDR3 rearrangement. For each sample, productive Simpson clonality was calculated by taking the square root of Simpson's diversity index across productive rearrangements. Entries here come from immuneACCESS through TCRdb and include only in-frame sequences with V and J called. Some clones fail to appear in such tables; in the studies checked, an unresolved V gene covers under half of the shortfall, and the cause of the remainder is unknown. V and J calls and clone size follow that table, whereas D and trimming were derived from the DNA. In all, the sample holds about 87,000 clones, and around 82% of those were seen once. Of the sample, over 15% is held by the ten largest clones.

As encoded in the germline V gene (reference sequence), CDR1 is GTSNPN while CDR2 is SVGIG. There are 15 amino acids in the CDR3, from cysteine to phenylalanine inclusive. Just the 45-base CDR3 DNA is kept, in frame starting at base 1. Trimming removed 3 bases from V and 2 bases from J, leaving 16 bases between the germline ends. These data come from a study of blood T cell repertoires in COVID-19 (dated by TCRdb to the early 2020s). About the study as a whole: Collaborator samples came from the United States, Italy and Spain and covered acute and convalescent phases of COVID-19. The material from the prospective study consisted of cDNA or gDNA derived from T cells, B-cell-depleted T cells, or PBMCs. Deeply sampled blood TCRbeta repertoires from subjects exposed to, actively infected with, or recovered from COVID-19 were included in the dataset. The repertoires were released in a freely available public database intended as a resource for research on the immune response to SARS-CoV-2. The samples were drawn from two sources: the first 160 participants of the ongoing ImmuneRACE study, and fewer than 1,500 subjects contributed by 6 global collaborators. A de-identified subject ID, COVID-19 status, age in years and sex were almost always included in the sample metadata. HLA class I and class II types, where available, came from metadata supplied by the sample provider rather than from assay-based typing.

Collaborating institutions collected whole blood in K2EDTA tubes following their own protocols. For TCRbeta analysis, collaborator samples were shipped as frozen whole blood, as isolated PBMCs, or as DNA extracted from either sample type. Points the paper makes about the study in general: The amount of clinical and demographic metadata varied by source and participant and was provided uncurated.

The rearrangement combines TRBV30 with TRBJ1-1, with TRBD1 tentatively as D gene (6 bases match). The sample consisted of peripheral blood. This clonotype was obtained from a woman aged 60-70 years with acute or convalescent COVID-19. The CDR3 reads CAWSFRQAINTEAFF. Read as DNA, the sequence is TGTGCCTGGAGCTTCCGACAGGCTATTAACACTGAAGCTTTCTTT.